One and the same sample provided the 31 T cell receptor beta chains below, sequenced in a study of cytomegalovirus exposure and HLA in healthy donors. The PCR contained 60 Vbeta and 13 Jbeta primers. Some clones are missing from TCRdb's copy, which holds only in-frame ones; the method was immunoSEQ multiplex PCR. Here the sample spans around 70,000 clones, more than 70% being singletons. Sequenced material: PBMCs. All receptors come from a woman in her thirties or forties in good health and CMV-seropositive.

J is TRBJ1-6 and V is TRBV5-1; 8 bases agree with TRBD1. The CDR3 has 16 amino acids. CDR1 and CDR2 from the germline V gene are SGHRS and YFSETQ. Trimming removed 3 bases from V and 10 bases from J; junction bases left unmatched: 12. CDR3 region: CASSSGQDGRDSPLHF. The CDR3 DNA follows: TGCGCCAGCAGCTCGGGACAGGATGGTCGGGACTCACCCCTCCACTTT.

V is TRBV29-1 and J is TRBJ1-5, with 7 bases that match TRBD1. V was clipped by 7 bases and J by 5 bases; unmatched bases: 5. Germline V CDR1 and CDR2: SQVTM, ANQGSEA. The CDR3 has 12 residues. CDR3 region: CSATQGDQPQHF. CDR3 DNA sequence: TGCAGCGCGACGCAGGGGGATCAGCCCCAGCATTTT.

Only one count was recorded for this clone. The rearrangement uses TRBV19 and TRBJ1-1, with TRBD1 matching over 7 bases. The ends lost 4 bases at V and 0 bases at J; junction bases unmatched: 11. From germline, CDR1 is LNHDA and CDR2 SQIVND (reference sequence). The CDR3 consists of 17 residues. The CDR3 spells CASSRLNRGVMNTEAFF. DNA for the CDR3: TGTGCCAGTAGTAGGCTAAACAGGGGAGTCATGAACACTGAAGCTTTCTTT.

The V and J genes are TRBV2 and TRBJ1-2; D gene unclear. Germline lookup yields CDR1 SNHLY and CDR2 FYNNEI. Trimming pared 8 bases from V and 6 bases from J, leaving 16 bases between. The CDR3 contains 13 residues. The CDR3: CASQIEGGDGYTF. CDR3 nucleotides: TGTGCCAGCCAGATCGAGGGAGGCGATGGCTACACCTTC.

This clone was counted between two and nine times. The chain combines TRBV5-1 with TRBJ2-5, with D perhaps matching TRBD2 (7 bases). Germline-derived CDR1 and CDR2 are SGHRS and YFSETQ. The V gene lost 0 bases and the J gene lost 4 bases, with 13 bases spanning the gap. CDR3 length: 15 amino acids. The CDR3 sequence: CASSLEGGPGETQYF. The CDR3 nucleotides read TGCGCCAGCAGCTTGGAGGGGGGGCCGGGAGAGACCCAGTACTTC.

The V and J genes are TRBV7-3 and TRBJ2-2, with no clear D. Trimming left V 5 bases short and J 5 bases short, with 9 bases between. CDR3 length: 13 residues. CDR1 is SGHTA, CDR2 FQGTGA, per germline. Here the CDR3 DNA reads TGTGCCAGCAGCCCCCTCGGGACCGGGGAGCTGTTTTTT. It is translated as CASSPLGTGELFF.

The V and J genes are TRBV6-5 and TRBJ1-4; D may be TRBD1 (6 bases). V was cut by 2 bases and J by 7 bases, with 17 bases left in between. The CDR3 loop spans 16 amino acids. CDR1 is MNHEY, CDR2 SVGAGI, per germline. Here the CDR3 DNA reads TGTGCCAGCAGTTACCGGGGGGCGGGTAGGGCTGAAAAACTGTTTTTT. It translates to CASSYRGAGRAEKLFF.

DNA for the CDR3: TGTGCCAGCAGCCTGCGGGGGACACCGTACCAAGAGACCCAGTACTTC. Translation gives CASSLRGTPYQETQYF. The rearrangement joins TRBV14 to TRBJ2-5; D may be TRBD2 (7 bases). The V end lost 4 bases, the J end lost 0 bases, and 15 bases lay between the germline ends. The CDR3 consists of 16 residues. Germline values: CDR1 SGHDN, CDR2 FVKESK.

V usage is TRBV11-2 and J usage is TRBJ2-6; D is undetermined. From germline, CDR1 is SGHAT and CDR2 FQNNGV. V lost 4 bases and J 0 bases, leaving 4 bases between the germline ends. There are 14 residues in the CDR3. Written as DNA, the CDR3 is TGTGCCAGCAGCTCTTACTCTGGGGCCAACGTCCTGACTTTC. Translated: CASSSYSGANVLTF.

The V call is TRBV19, the J call TRBJ1-2, with 8 bases matching TRBD1. V lost 3 bases, J lost 8 bases, and 8 bases stayed unmatched. The CDR3 extends over 14 amino acids. Germline loops: CDR1 LNHDA, CDR2 SQIVND (reference sequence). For the CDR3, the DNA is TGTGCCAGTAGTATCGACAGGGGTGGAGAGGGCTACACCTTC. Translated, it gives CASSIDRGGEGYTF. Full variable domain (remainder filled in from reference TRBV19 and TRBJ1-2): DGGITQSPKYLFRKEGQNVTLSCEQNLNHDAMYWYRQDPGQGLRLIYYSQIVNDFQKGDIAEGYSVSREKKESFPLTVTSAQKNPTAFYLCASSIDRGGEGYTFGSGTRLTVV.

The rearrangement joins TRBV18 to TRBJ1-3, with no clear D. With 1 base removed from V and 2 bases from J, the gap between germline ends came to 12 bases. The germline gives CDR1 KGHSH, CDR2 LQKENI. This CDR3 contains 16 residues. CDR3 bases: TGTGCCAGCTCACCACGCTCCGGGGAAGCTGGAAACACCATATATTTT. Encoded protein: CASSPRSGEAGNTIYF.

This clone showed up just a few times. The chain joins TRBV2 to TRBJ2-6; D not resolved. This CDR3 comprises 15 residues. V dropped 4 bases and J dropped 0 bases, with 7 bases sitting between them. CDR1 is SNHLY and CDR2 is FYNNEI in the germline V gene. The CDR3 DNA is TGTGCCAGCAGTGTGTCGGTCTCTGGGGCCAACGTCCTGACTTTC. Protein: CASSVSVSGANVLTF.

Remarks on this clone: Relative to the germline gene, one junction end is altered; a read error may explain this. V gene TRBV5-1 combines with J gene TRBJ2-5, with TRBD1 matching 8 bases. Germline V gene lookup returns CDR1 SGHRS and CDR2 YFSETQ. The CDR3 extends over 14 amino acids. CDR3 nucleotides: TGCGCCAGCAGCGGGGGGACAGGCCAAGAGGCCCAGTACTTC. Protein sequence: CASSGGTGQEAQYF.

This clone occurred a few times. The V gene is TRBV27, the J gene TRBJ2-1; possible D gene TRBD1, 6 bases. V was clipped by 5 bases and J by 0 bases, with 17 bases between them. Germline V gene lookup returns CDR1 MNHEY and CDR2 SMNVEV (reference sequence). The CDR3 has 17 residues. The CDR3 nucleotides are TGTGCCAGCAGTCCATCGCGGACAGTCCTCTCCTACAATGAGCAGTTCTTC. It encodes CASSPSRTVLSYNEQFF.

This rearrangement joins TRBV7-9 to TRBJ1-5; the match to TRBD1 covers 9 bases. After removal of 5 bases from V and 7 bases from J, the junction contained 6 bases not matched to a gene. The germline gives CDR1 SEHNR, CDR2 FQNEAQ (reference sequence). CDR3 length equals 14 residues. CDR3 bases: TGTGCCAGCAGCCACCGGGACAGGGCCCAGCCCCAGCATTTT. Translating gives CASSHRDRAQPQHF. Supplemented by reference TRBV7-9 and TRBJ1-5, the full variable domain reads DTGVSQNPRHKITKRGQNVTFRCDPISEHNRLYWYRQTLGQGPEFLTYFQNEAQLEKSRLLSDRFSAERPKGSFSTLEIQRTEQGDSAMYLCASSHRDRAQPQHFGDGTRLSIL.

The chain has TRBV6-6 and TRBJ1-6; no clear D gene. The CDR3 length is 14 residues. Trimming left V 2 bases short and J 5 bases short, with 7 bases between. CDR1 and CDR2 (germline): MNHNY, SVGAGI (reference sequence). As DNA, the CDR3 is TGTGCCAGCAGTTACGGCCAGGATAATTCACCCCTCCACTTT. This sequence encodes CASSYGQDNSPLHF.

V is TRBV6-6 and J is TRBJ2-5, with 7 bases that match TRBD1. Germline CDR1 is MNHNY and CDR2 is SVGAGI (reference sequence). V shed 6 bases and J 7 bases; nucleotides not matched to a gene: 14. The CDR3 totals 15 residues. CDR3 sequence: CASSRDRGRVGTQYF. The CDR3, as DNA: TGTGCCAGCAGCCGGGACAGAGGACGGGTAGGGACCCAGTACTTC.

V usage is TRBV19 and J usage is TRBJ2-5; 10 bases are a match to TRBD2. Germline V gives CDR1 LNHDA, CDR2 SQIVND (reference sequence). Trimming at V came to 3 bases and at J to 5 bases, leaving 6 bases not matched to a gene. The CDR3 loop spans 15 amino acids. CDR3 sequence: CASSMVAGGGETQYF. The CDR3 DNA is TGTGCCAGTAGTATGGTAGCGGGGGGTGGGGAGACCCAGTACTTC. Based on the CDR3 plus reference TRBV19 and TRBJ2-5, the full variable domain is DGGITQSPKYLFRKEGQNVTLSCEQNLNHDAMYWYRQDPGQGLRLIYYSQIVNDFQKGDIAEGYSVSREKKESFPLTVTSAQKNPTAFYLCASSMVAGGGETQYFGPGTRLLVL.

This clone occurred a few times. V usage is TRBV5-6 and J usage is TRBJ2-2; 8 nucleotides align to TRBD2. This CDR3 is 16 amino acids long. Losses at the gene ends were 4 bases for V and 3 bases for J; bases not matched to a gene: 8. CDR1 SGHDT and CDR2 YYEEEE come from the germline V gene. The DNA of the CDR3 is TGTGCCAGCAGCCTTCCGAGCGGGGGATACACCGGGGAGCTGTTTTTT. Protein: CASSLPSGGYTGELFF. Combining the CDR3 with reference TRBV5-6 and TRBJ2-2 gives the whole variable domain DAGVTQSPTHLIKTRGQQVTLRCSPKSGHDTVSWYQQALGQGPQFIFQYYEEEERQRGNFPDRFSGHQFPNYSSELNVNALLLGDSALYLCASSLPSGGYTGELFFGEGSRLTVL.

The rearrangement links TRBV15 to TRBJ2-1; no clear D. CDR3 length: 16 residues. V was trimmed by 0 bases and J by 7 bases, leaving 16 bases between them. Per germline, CDR1 LNHNV and CDR2 YYDKDF (reference sequence). Here the CDR3 reads CATSRDSRLDKNEQFF. CDR3 in DNA: TGTGCCACCAGCAGAGATAGTAGGTTAGACAAGAATGAGCAGTTCTTC.

CDR3 protein: CASSLGQGRYQETQYF. The CDR3 region has the DNA TGCGCCAGCAGCTTGGGACAGGGGCGGTACCAAGAGACCCAGTACTTC. The rearrangement joins TRBV5-1 to TRBJ2-5, with 8 bases matching TRBD1. Trimming cost V 0 bases and J 0 bases; bases outside gene matches: 4. CDR3 size: 16 residues. CDR1 and CDR2 from the germline V gene are SGHRS and YFSETQ.

This chain uses TRBV6-1 with TRBJ1-1; D is ambiguous. Between the trimmed V and J ends, which lost 8 bases and 3 bases, there was a span of 16 bases. The germline CDR1 and CDR2 sequences are MNHNS and SASEGT. This CDR3 has 14 amino acids. The CDR3 loop is CASHTRRADTEAFF. CDR3 DNA: TGTGCCAGCCACACCAGGAGGGCTGACACTGAAGCTTTCTTT.

The chain has TRBV19 and TRBJ2-2; tentatively, D is TRBD1 (6 bases). Trimming removed 3 bases from V and 1 base from J, with 12 bases in between. The CDR3 spans 16 residues. CDR1 and CDR2 from the germline V gene are LNHDA and SQIVND (reference sequence). CDR3 DNA sequence: TGTGCCAGTAGTATTTCTACAGGGAAGAACACCGGGGAGCTGTTTTTT. Its translation is CASSISTGKNTGELFF. The full variable domain, its missing parts supplied by reference TRBV19 and TRBJ2-2, is DGGITQSPKYLFRKEGQNVTLSCEQNLNHDAMYWYRQDPGQGLRLIYYSQIVNDFQKGDIAEGYSVSREKKESFPLTVTSAQKNPTAFYLCASSISTGKNTGELFFGEGSRLTVL.

The CDR3 here is CASRSGGSGNTIYF. Here the CDR3 DNA reads TGTGCCAGCAGATCAGGTGGTTCAGGAAACACCATATATTTT. The chain has TRBV2 and TRBJ1-3; D call uncertain. CDR1 and CDR2 (germline): SNHLY, FYNNEI. This CDR3 contains 14 residues. V lost 6 bases, J lost 4 bases, and 13 bases lay in between.

The CDR3 DNA is TGTGCCAGCTCCCGAGAACAGGGGGCTACGGTGGGAGAAGCTTTCTTT. This translates into CASSREQGATVGEAFF. The chain recombines TRBV18 with TRBJ1-1; TRBD1 matches at 9 bases. Germline V gene lookup returns CDR1 KGHSH and CDR2 LQKENI. Unmatched junction bases numbered 16, after V lost 6 bases and J lost 8 bases. This CDR3 region has 16 residues.

This chain connects TRBV19 to TRBJ1-6; possible D gene TRBD1, 6 bases. Germline CDR1 LNHDA, CDR2 SQIVND (reference sequence). CDR3 length: 15 residues. V lost 4 bases and J 7 bases, leaving 14 bases between the germline ends. CDR3: CASSTSRTENSPLHF. CDR3 coding DNA: TGTGCCAGTAGTACTTCCAGGACAGAAAATTCACCCCTCCACTTT.

The rearrangement uses TRBV2 and TRBJ2-5, with a weak D call TRBD1 (6 bases). V lost 2 bases and J lost 1, with 11 bases in between. The CDR3 sequence is 15 residues long. Germline CDR1 and CDR2: SNHLY and FYNNEI. CDR3 residues: CASSEYQGSQETQYF. In DNA form, the CDR3 reads TGTGCCAGCAGTGAATATCAGGGGAGCCAAGAGACCCAGTACTTC.

The chain is built from TRBV5-1 and TRBJ2-5; a possible D gene is TRBD1 (5 bases). Between the trimmed V and J ends, which lost 4 bases and 6 bases, there was a span of 13 bases. The germline CDR1 and CDR2 sequences are SGHRS and YFSETQ. This CDR3 contains 13 residues. The CDR3 reads CASSPTVWKTQYF. The CDR3 nucleotides are TGCGCCAGCAGCCCGACAGTCTGGAAGACCCAGTACTTC. The full variable domain, rest sourced from reference TRBV5-1 and TRBJ2-5, is KAGVTQTPRYLIKTRGQQVTLSCSPISGHRSVSWYQQTPGQGLQFLFEYFSETQRNKGNFPGRFSGRQFSNSRSEMNVSTLELGDSALYLCASSPTVWKTQYFGPGTRLLVL.

The chain combines TRBV7-3 with TRBJ1-1; D is undetermined. Germline V gene sequence: CDR1 SGHTA, CDR2 FQGTGA. This CDR3 is 13 amino acids long. V was cut by 5 bases and J by 5 bases, with 12 bases left in between. This CDR3 is CASSTSRDTEAFF. The CDR3 DNA is TGTGCCAGCAGCACGTCCCGGGATACTGAAGCTTTCTTT.

The V gene is TRBV2, the J gene TRBJ1-2, with 7 bases lining up with TRBD1. Germline V gene data show CDR1 as SNHLY and CDR2 as FYNNEI. The CDR3 consists of 13 residues. V shed 6 bases, J shed 7 bases, and the junction held 8 bases outside the gene matches. The CDR3 coding sequence is TGTGCCAGCAGCTCCGAGACAGGGATTGGCTACACCTTC. Protein product: CASSSETGIGYTF.

The rearrangement links TRBV6-5 to TRBJ1-1; TRBD1 is a possible D gene (6 bases). Germline V gene lookup returns CDR1 MNHEY and CDR2 SVGAGI. This CDR3 region has 10 residues. With 10 bases removed from V and 11 bases from J, the gap between germline ends came to 14 bases. CDR3 nucleotide sequence: TGTGCCACCCGGACAGATCGGGCTTTCTTT. Amino acid sequence: CATRTDRAFF.